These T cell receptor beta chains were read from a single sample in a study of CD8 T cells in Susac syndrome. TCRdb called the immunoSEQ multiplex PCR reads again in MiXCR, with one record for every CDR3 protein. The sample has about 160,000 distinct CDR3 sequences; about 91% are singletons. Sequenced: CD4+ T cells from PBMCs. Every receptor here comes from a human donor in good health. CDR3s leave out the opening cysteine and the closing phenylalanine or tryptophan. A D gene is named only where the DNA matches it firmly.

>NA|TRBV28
ASSRTLNQPQH
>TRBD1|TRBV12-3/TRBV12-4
ASPPGTDVVATEQY
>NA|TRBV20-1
SARPPFDSGGTDTQY
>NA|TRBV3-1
ASSQGGNGNTIY
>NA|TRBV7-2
ASSLYGDTQY
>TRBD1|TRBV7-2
ASSFARGQGNTEAF
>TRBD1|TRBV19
ASSLDRVFGETQY
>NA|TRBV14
ASSLYAGHNSPLH
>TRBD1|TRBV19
ASSKSRTGFDSNQPQH
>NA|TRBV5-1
ASSFRTANTEAF
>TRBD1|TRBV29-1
SVGTARMNTEAF
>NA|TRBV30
AWNRRTHNEQF
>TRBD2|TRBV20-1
SAASGRGGNEQF
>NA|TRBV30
AWSVARDGRGYT
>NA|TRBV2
ASTGNTGELF
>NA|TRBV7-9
ASSLKGVPDTQY
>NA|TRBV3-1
ATGSEADTQY
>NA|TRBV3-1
ASSRTDGVTVF
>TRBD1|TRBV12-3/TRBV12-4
ASRGDSHAYNSPLH
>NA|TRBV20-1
SALGPRDTEAF
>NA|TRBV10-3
AMRGHGSSYEQY
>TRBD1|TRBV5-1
ASSLTPGQSNEQY
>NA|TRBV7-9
ASSRGDTTQAQY
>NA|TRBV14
ASSSLSGEGGLYEQY
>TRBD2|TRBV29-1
SVLKTGTSGAWGTDTQY
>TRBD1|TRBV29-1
SAGQGVEDIQY
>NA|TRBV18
ASSVTPSNQPQH
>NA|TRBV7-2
ASSFYTDTQY
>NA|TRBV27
ASRTGANVLT
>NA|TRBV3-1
ASSQAVYGGGYT
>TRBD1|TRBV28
ASSLNRGLFGQRPQH
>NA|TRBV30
AWSVSYRNTEAF
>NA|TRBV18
ASSSQGGQPQH
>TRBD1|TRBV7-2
ASSPGTGKYEQY
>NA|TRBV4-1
ASSQGRHQQETQY
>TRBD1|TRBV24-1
ATSDPGQGQNQPQH
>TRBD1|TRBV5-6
ASTPGGRGNTIY
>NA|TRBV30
AWSVRGEGNQPQH
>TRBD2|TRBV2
ASTRRASGRAVDTQY
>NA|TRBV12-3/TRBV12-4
ASSGSRTEKLF
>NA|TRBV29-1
SVLRDRNTGELF
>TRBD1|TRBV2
ARRTGRETQY
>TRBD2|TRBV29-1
SVYSGGAADTQY
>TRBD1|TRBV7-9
ASSTPLTGPVTEAF
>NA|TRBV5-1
ASSLEGRASSYEQY
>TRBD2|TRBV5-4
ASSLGTGGNEQF
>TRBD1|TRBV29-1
SVGTGGTDTQY